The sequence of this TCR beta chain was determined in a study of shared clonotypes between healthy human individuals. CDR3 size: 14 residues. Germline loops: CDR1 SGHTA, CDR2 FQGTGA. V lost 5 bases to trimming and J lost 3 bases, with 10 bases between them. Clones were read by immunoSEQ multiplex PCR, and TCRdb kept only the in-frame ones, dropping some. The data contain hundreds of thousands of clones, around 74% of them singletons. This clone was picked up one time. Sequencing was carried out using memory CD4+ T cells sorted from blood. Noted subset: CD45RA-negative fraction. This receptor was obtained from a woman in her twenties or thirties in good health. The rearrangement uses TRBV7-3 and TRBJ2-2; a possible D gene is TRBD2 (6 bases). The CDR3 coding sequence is TGTGCCAGCAGCCCGGGACTTTACACCGGGGAGCTGTTTTTT. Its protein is CASSPGLYTGELFF.